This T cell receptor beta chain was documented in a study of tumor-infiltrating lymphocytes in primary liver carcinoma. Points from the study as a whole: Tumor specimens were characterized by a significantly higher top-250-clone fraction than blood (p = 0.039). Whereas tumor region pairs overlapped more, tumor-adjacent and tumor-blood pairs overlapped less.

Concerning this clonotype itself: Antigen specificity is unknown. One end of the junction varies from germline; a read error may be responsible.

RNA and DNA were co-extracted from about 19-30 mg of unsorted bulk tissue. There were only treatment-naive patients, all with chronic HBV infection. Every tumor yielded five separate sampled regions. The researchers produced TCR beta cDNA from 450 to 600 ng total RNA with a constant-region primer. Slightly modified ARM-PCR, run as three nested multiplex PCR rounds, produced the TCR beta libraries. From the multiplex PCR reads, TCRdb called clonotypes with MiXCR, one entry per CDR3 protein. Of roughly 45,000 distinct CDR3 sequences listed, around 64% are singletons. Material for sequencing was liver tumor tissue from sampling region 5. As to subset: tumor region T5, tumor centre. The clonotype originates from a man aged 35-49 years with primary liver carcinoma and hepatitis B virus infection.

CDR3 in DNA: TGTGCCAGCAGTCCGGGACAGGGACCCGGGGTCAACGTCCTGAGTTTC. Its translation: CASSPGQGPGVNVLSF. The gene calls are TRBV6-1 and TRBJ2-6; 9 positions match TRBD1. CDR1 is MNHNS and CDR2 is SASEGT in the germline V gene. CDR3 length: 16 amino acids.